One T cell receptor beta chain is described in this entry. Its antigen is currently unknown. CDR3 length equals 16 residues. V was shortened by 2 bases and J by 0 bases, with 10 bases between the two germline ends. Germline-derived CDR1 and CDR2 are KGHSH and LQKENI. This sample is drawn from a study of Ad26.COV2.S vaccination and SARS-CoV-2 variants. Study-level information: Ad26.COV2.S shots went into the muscle once or twice, 56 days apart. Whole-study results and caveats: After vaccination, substantial breadth of spike-specific CD8+ and CD4+ responses was reported.

Treatment given: over 15 received Ad26.COV2.S at low or high dose, single or two shots; roughly five received placebo; per-sample allocation not given. Vaccine and placebo recipients were sampled on day 63 after the first injection. An adult of 18-55 years in Boston served as donor. Some clones are missing from TCRdb's copy, which holds only in-frame ones; the method was immunoSEQ multiplex PCR. This sample has hundreds of thousands of clones; around 87% occur once, and the top ten carry about 3.5%. This sample comprised peripheral blood, obtained in a trial of Ad26.COV2.S vaccine versus placebo. J is TRBJ2-2 and V is TRBV18, with D unresolved. This TCR was recovered from a person aged 18-60 years who received the Ad26.COV2.S COVID-19 vaccine or a placebo. CDR3 nucleotide sequence: TGTGCCAGCTCACCATCGCAACTTGCGAACACCGGGGAGCTGTTTTTT. Translating it yields CASSPSQLANTGELFF. Variable domain in full (rest from reference TRBV18 and TRBJ2-2): NAGVMQNPRHLVRRRGQEARLRCSPMKGHSHVYWYRQLPEEGLKFMVYLQKENIIDESGMPKERFSAEFPKEGPSILRIQQVVRGDSAAYFCASSPSQLANTGELFFGEGSRLTVL.